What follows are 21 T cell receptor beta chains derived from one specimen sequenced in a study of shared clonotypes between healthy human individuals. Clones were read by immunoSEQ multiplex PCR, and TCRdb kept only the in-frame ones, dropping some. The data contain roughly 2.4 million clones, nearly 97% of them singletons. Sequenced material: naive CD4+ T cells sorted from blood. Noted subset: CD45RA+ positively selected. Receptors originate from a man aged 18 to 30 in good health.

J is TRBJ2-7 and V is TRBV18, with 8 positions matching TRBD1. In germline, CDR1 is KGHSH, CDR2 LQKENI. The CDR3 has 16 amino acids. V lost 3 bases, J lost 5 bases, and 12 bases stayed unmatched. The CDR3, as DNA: TGTGCCAGCTCACCCCCCCGAGGACAGGGAGCCCACGAGCAGTACTTC. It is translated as CASSPPRGQGAHEQYF.

As DNA, the CDR3 is TGTGCCAGCAGCTTGGACAGGGTCAATCAGCCCCAGCATTTT. Amino acid sequence: CASSLDRVNQPQHF. The chain carries TRBV5-8 and TRBJ1-5; perhaps TRBD1 as D (6 bases). Trimming removed 0 bases at V and 3 bases at J, with 7 bases between. This CDR3 has 14 residues. Germline loops: CDR1 SGHTS, CDR2 YDEGEE.

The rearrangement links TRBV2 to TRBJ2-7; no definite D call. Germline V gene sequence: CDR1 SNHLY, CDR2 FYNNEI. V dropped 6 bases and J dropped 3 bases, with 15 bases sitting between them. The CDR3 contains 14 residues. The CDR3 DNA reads TGTGCCAGCAGGAACCCGAACTGGGACTACGAGCAGTACTTC. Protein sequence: CASRNPNWDYEQYF.

The CDR3 reads CASSQDSSGGHGEQFF. The CDR3 DNA follows: TGCGCCAGCAGCCAAGACTCTAGCGGGGGGCACGGTGAGCAGTTCTTC. The V and J genes are TRBV4-1 and TRBJ2-1, with 11 nucleotides matching TRBD2. Germline V lookup: CDR1 MGHRA, CDR2 YSYEKL. Trimming removed 0 bases from V and 9 bases from J; junction bases left unmatched: 7. The CDR3 runs 16 residues.

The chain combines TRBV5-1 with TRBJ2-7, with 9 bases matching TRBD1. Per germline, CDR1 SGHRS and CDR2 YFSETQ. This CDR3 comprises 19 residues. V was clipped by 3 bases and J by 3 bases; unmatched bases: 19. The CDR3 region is CASSSSGTGLNLADYEQYF. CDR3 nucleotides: TGCGCCAGCAGCTCCTCCGGGACAGGGTTGAACCTGGCTGACTACGAGCAGTACTTC.

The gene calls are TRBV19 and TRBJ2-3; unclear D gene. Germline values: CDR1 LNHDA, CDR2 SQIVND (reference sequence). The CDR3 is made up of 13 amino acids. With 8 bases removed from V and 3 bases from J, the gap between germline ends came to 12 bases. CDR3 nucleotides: TGTGCCAGTGGTCGATCAGATACAGATACGCAGTATTTT. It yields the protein CASGRSDTDTQYF.

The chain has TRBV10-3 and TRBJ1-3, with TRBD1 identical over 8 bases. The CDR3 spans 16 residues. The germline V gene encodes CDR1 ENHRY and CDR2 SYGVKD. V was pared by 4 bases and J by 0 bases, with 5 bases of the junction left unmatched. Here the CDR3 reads CAISGTDRGSGNTIYF. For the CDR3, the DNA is TGTGCCATCAGTGGAACCGACAGGGGCTCTGGAAACACCATATATTTT.

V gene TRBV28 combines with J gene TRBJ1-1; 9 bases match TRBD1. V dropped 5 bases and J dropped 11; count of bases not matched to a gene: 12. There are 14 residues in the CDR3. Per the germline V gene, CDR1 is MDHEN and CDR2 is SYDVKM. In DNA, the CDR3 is TGTGCCAGCAGTAGCGGGACAGGGCGTTTCCGGGCTTTCTTT. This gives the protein CASSSGTGRFRAFF.

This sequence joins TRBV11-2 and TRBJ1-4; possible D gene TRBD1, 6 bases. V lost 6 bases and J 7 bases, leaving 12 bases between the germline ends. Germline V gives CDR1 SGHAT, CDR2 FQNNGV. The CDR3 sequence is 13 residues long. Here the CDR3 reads CASSFGTSEKLFF. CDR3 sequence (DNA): TGTGCCAGCAGTTTCGGGACAAGTGAAAAACTGTTTTTT.

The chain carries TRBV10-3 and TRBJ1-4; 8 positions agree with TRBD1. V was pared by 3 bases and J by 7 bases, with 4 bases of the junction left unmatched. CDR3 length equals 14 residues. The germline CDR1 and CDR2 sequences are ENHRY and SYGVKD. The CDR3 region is CAISDGQGAEKLFF. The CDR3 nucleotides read TGTGCCATCAGTGACGGGCAGGGGGCTGAAAAACTGTTTTTT.

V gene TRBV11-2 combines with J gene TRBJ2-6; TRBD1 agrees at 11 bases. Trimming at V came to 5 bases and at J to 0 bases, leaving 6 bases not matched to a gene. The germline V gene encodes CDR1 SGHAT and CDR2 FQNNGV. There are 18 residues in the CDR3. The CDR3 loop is CASSPWTGGHSGANVLTF. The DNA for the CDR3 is TGTGCCAGCAGCCCCTGGACAGGGGGCCACTCTGGGGCCAACGTCCTGACTTTC. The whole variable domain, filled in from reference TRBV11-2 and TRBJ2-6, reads EAGVAQSPRYKIIEKRQSVAFWCNPISGHATLYWYQQILGQGPKLLIQFQNNGVVDDSQLPKDRFSAERLKGVDSTLKIQPAKLEDSAVYLCASSPWTGGHSGANVLTFGAGSRLTVL.

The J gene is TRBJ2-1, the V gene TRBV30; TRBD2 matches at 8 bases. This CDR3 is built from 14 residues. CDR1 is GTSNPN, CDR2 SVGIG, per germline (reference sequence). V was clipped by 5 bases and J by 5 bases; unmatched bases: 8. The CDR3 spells CAWAGGGDNNEQFF. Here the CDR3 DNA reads TGTGCCTGGGCGGGAGGAGGGGACAACAATGAGCAGTTCTTC.

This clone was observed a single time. The CDR3 nucleotides are TGTGCCAGCAGCTTAGACGGACAGCCAAATTCACCCCTCCACTTT. Amino acids: CASSLDGQPNSPLHF. This chain connects TRBV11-2 to TRBJ1-6, with D possibly being TRBD1 (6 bases). V was cut by 0 bases and J by 7 bases, with 10 bases left in between. CDR1 SGHAT and CDR2 FQNNGV come from the germline V gene. CDR3 length equals 15 residues.

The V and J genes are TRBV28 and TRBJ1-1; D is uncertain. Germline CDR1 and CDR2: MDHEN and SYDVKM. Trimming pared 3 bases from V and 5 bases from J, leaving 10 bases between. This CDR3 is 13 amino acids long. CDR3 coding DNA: TGTGCCAGCAGTTTGGAGGGTGCGACTGAAGCTTTCTTT. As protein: CASSLEGATEAFF.

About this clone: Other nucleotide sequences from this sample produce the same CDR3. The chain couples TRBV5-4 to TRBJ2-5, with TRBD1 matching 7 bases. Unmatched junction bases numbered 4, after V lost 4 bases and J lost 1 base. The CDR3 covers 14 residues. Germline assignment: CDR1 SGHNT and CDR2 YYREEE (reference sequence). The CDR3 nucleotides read TGTGCCAGCAGCCTCAGGGACAGCCAAGAGACCCAGTACTTC. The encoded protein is CASSLRDSQETQYF. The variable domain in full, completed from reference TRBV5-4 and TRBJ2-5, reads ETGVTQSPTHLIKTRGQQVTLRCSSQSGHNTVSWYQQALGQGPQFIFQYYREEENGRGNFPPRFSGLQFPNYSSELNVNALELDDSALYLCASSLRDSQETQYFGPGTRLLVL.

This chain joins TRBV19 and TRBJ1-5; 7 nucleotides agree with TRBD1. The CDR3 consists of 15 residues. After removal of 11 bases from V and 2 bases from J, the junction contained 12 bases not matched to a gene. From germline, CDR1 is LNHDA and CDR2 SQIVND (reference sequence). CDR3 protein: CASLPTGQGNQPQHF. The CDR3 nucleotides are TGTGCCTCTTTACCGACTGGACAGGGCAATCAGCCCCAGCATTTT.

The CDR3 DNA follows: TGTGCCACCAGCCCTGGGCAGGGGGATAATTCACCCCTCCACTTT. This codes for CATSPGQGDNSPLHF. The chain combines TRBV15 with TRBJ1-6, with TRBD1 matching 7 bases. The CDR3 is made up of 15 amino acids. The germline V gene has CDR1 LNHNV and CDR2 YYDKDF (reference sequence). J lost 5 bases, V lost 5 bases, and 6 bases had no gene match.

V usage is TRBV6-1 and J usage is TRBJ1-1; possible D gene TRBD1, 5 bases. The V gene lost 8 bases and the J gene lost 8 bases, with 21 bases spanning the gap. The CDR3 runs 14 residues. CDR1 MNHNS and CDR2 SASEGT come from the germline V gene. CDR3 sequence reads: CASQSGRNNPEAFF. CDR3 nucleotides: TGTGCCAGCCAGTCGGGACGGAACAACCCCGAAGCTTTCTTT.

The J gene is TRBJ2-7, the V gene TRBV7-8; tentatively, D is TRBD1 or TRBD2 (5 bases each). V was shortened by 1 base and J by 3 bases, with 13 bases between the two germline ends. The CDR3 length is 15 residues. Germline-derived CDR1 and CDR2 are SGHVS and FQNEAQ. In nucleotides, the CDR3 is TGTGCCAGCAGCTTAGAAGCCGGGACCTTCTACGAGCAGTACTTC. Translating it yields CASSLEAGTFYEQYF. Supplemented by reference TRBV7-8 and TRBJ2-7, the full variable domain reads GAGVSQSPRYKVAKRGQDVALRCDPISGHVSLFWYQQALGQGPEFLTYFQNEAQLDKSGLPSDRFFAERPEGSVSTLKIQRTQQEDSAVYLCASSLEAGTFYEQYFGPGTRLTVT.

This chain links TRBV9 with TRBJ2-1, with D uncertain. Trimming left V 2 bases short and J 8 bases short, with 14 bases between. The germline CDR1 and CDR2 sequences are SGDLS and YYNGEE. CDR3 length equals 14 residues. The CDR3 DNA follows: TGTGCCAGCAGCGTCCGGGTCGATGTCGATGAGCAGTTCTTC. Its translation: CASSVRVDVDEQFF.

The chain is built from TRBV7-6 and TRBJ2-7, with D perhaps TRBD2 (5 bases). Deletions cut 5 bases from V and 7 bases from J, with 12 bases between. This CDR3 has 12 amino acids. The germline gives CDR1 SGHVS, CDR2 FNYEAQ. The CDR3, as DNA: TGTGCCAGCAGCCCGGAGACGGGAGAGCAGTACTTC. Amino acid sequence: CASSPETGEQYF.